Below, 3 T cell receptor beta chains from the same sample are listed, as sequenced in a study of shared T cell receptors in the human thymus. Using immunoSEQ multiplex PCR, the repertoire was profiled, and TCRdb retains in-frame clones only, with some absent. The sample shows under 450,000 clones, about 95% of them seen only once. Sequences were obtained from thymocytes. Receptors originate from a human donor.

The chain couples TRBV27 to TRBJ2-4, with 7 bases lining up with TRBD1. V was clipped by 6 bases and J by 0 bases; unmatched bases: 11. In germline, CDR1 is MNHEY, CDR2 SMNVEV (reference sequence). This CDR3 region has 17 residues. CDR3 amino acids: CASSDTRDRLAKNIQYF. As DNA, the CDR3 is TGTGCCAGCAGCGACACCAGGGACAGACTAGCCAAAAACATTCAGTACTTC.

The CDR3 DNA reads TGTGCCAGCAGCGTAGAGGCGGGCGGGATTGGGGAGCAGTACTTC. Translating it yields CASSVEAGGIGEQYF. This chain joins TRBV9 and TRBJ2-7; the D gene is possibly TRBD2 (6 bases). CDR3 length: 15 residues. Germline CDR1 SGDLS, CDR2 YYNGEE. V lost 0 bases, J lost 7 bases, and 17 bases lay in between.

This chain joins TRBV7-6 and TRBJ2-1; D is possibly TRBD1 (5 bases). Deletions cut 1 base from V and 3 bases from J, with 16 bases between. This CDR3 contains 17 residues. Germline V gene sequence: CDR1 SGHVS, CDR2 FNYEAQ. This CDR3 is CASSLDLTAGNYNEQFF. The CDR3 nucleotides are TGTGCCAGCAGCTTAGATTTGACGGCAGGGAACTACAATGAGCAGTTCTTC.